Below, 27 T cell receptor beta chains from the same sample are listed, as sequenced in a study of T cell changes during pregnancy in multiple sclerosis. TCRdb's table, derived via immunoSEQ multiplex PCR, lists solely in-frame clones and lacks some. The sample lists about 74,000 clones; roughly 92% were seen once. The material sequenced was peripheral blood, taken after pregnancy. All receptors come from a female donor in good health, enrolled as a control in a pregnancy study.

V is TRBV2 and J is TRBJ1-3; D is unresolved. Trimming pared 3 bases from V and 0 bases from J, leaving 15 bases between. CDR1 and CDR2 (germline): SNHLY, FYNNEI. The CDR3 has 17 amino acids. DNA of the CDR3: TGTGCCAGCAGTGATGTGGGTCCAGCGATCTCTGGAAACACCATATATTTT. It is translated as CASSDVGPAISGNTIYF. Filled out from reference TRBV2 and TRBJ1-3, the complete variable domain reads EPEVTQTPSHQVTQMGQEVILRCVPISNHLYFYWYRQILGQKVEFLVSFYNNEISEKSEIFDDQFSVERPDGSNFTLKIRSTKLEDSAMYFCASSDVGPAISGNTIYFGEGSWLTVV.

The chain uses TRBV4-3 and TRBJ2-7, with 11 bases lining up with TRBD2. Per germline, CDR1 LGHNA and CDR2 YSLEER. Losses at the gene ends were 4 bases for V and 0 bases for J; bases not matched to a gene: 5. The CDR3 is 16 residues long. In DNA, the CDR3 is TGCGCCAGCAGCCCCTGGACTAGCGGGCCCTCCTACGAGCAGTACTTC. Translated: CASSPWTSGPSYEQYF.

The V gene is TRBV18, the J gene TRBJ2-7; D ambiguous. The V and J ends lost 3 bases and 1 base respectively, with 7 bases between them. The CDR3 covers 13 residues. Germline CDR1 KGHSH, CDR2 LQKENI. The CDR3 DNA is TGTGCCAGCTCACCGACGGGTTCCTACGAGCAGTACTTC. This gives the protein CASSPTGSYEQYF.

The chain uses TRBV9 and TRBJ2-1; 12 bases fit TRBD2. Germline CDR1 reads SGDLS; CDR2 reads YYNGEE. Trimming cost V 4 bases and J 6 bases; bases outside gene matches: 14. The CDR3 extends over 18 amino acids. The CDR3 sequence: CASSSGRLAGDSANEQFF. CDR3 bases: TGTGCCAGCAGCTCAGGGCGACTAGCGGGGGATTCCGCCAATGAGCAGTTCTTC.

The chain employs TRBV9 and TRBJ2-7, with TRBD2 as a possible D gene (5 bases). Germline CDR1 reads SGDLS; CDR2 reads YYNGEE. This CDR3 comprises 13 residues. Trimming took 4 bases from V and 3 from J, leaving 11 bases between them. The chain's CDR3 is CASSPYRDYEQYF. In nucleotides, the CDR3 is TGTGCCAGCAGCCCTTACCGGGACTACGAGCAGTACTTC.

Only a few counts were recorded for this clone. The chain has TRBV2 and TRBJ1-5, with 9 bases fitting TRBD1. Germline CDR1 and CDR2: SNHLY and FYNNEI. The J segment lost 6 bases and the V segment lost 2 bases, leaving 8 bases of the junction unmatched. CDR3 length: 16 amino acids. CDR3 in DNA: TGTGCCAGCAGTGAAATGGACAGGGGATTGGGTCAGCCCCAGCATTTT. Translating it yields CASSEMDRGLGQPQHF.

This chain uses TRBV27 with TRBJ2-1; D call uncertain. Trimming shortened V by 5 bases and J by 7 bases, and 9 bases separated the two germline ends. The CDR3 length is 12 residues. Germline V CDR1 and CDR2: MNHEY, SMNVEV (reference sequence). DNA of the CDR3: TGTGCCAGCAGTCCCCGGGTAAATGAGCAGTTCTTC. Its translation is CASSPRVNEQFF.

V usage is TRBV6-5 and J usage is TRBJ2-2, with TRBD1 matching 7 bases. Germline loops: CDR1 MNHEY, CDR2 SVGAGI. With 5 bases clipped from V and 4 bases from J, the junction kept 7 bases outside the gene matches. There are 15 residues in the CDR3. The CDR3 spells CASSAPGTVTGELFF. CDR3 coding DNA: TGTGCCAGCAGTGCACCCGGGACAGTCACCGGGGAGCTGTTTTTT.

The chain links TRBV27 to TRBJ1-2; 7 bases line up with TRBD1. This CDR3 comprises 15 residues. Losses at the gene ends were 4 bases for V and 4 bases for J; bases not matched to a gene: 9. Per germline, CDR1 MNHEY and CDR2 SMNVEV (reference sequence). For the CDR3, the DNA is TGTGCCAGCAGTTCTTTTTCGGGACAGAGCTATGGCTACACCTTC. Protein sequence: CASSSFSGQSYGYTF.

V gene TRBV21-1 combines with J gene TRBJ2-7; the tabulated D call, TRBD1, remains unverified against the DNA. TRBV21-1 is tagged as a pseudogene. The CDR3 consists of 14 residues. In DNA form, the CDR3 reads TGTGCCAGCAGCACTCGGGACAGGGACTACGAGCAGTACTTC. It specifies CASSTRDRDYEQYF.

The sample holds one count of this clone. The V call is TRBV28, the J call TRBJ1-5, with D perhaps TRBD1 (5 bases). The V gene lost 4 bases and the J gene lost 8 bases, with 12 bases spanning the gap. CDR1 is MDHEN and CDR2 is SYDVKM in the germline V gene. CDR3 length: 13 residues. CDR3 DNA: TGTGCCAGCAGTTCCCAGGGTAGAGAGCCCCAGCATTTT. Protein: CASSSQGREPQHF.

The chain uses TRBV2 and TRBJ2-1; D possibly corresponds to TRBD2 (5 bases). CDR3 length: 15 residues. V was shortened by 3 bases and J by 6 bases, with 15 bases between the two germline ends. CDR1 is SNHLY, CDR2 FYNNEI, per germline. The CDR3 loop is CASSDWRRIGNEQFF. The CDR3 DNA follows: TGTGCCAGCAGTGACTGGCGGAGGATAGGCAATGAGCAGTTCTTC.

J is TRBJ2-2 and V is TRBV5-5; 7 bases are shared with TRBD2. This CDR3 comprises 15 residues. Germline V CDR1 and CDR2: SGHKS, YYEKEE (reference sequence). V shed 0 bases and J 2 bases; nucleotides not matched to a gene: 1. The CDR3 nucleotides are TGTGCCAGCAGCTTGGCGGGAGGTAACACCGGGGAGCTGTTTTTT. As protein: CASSLAGGNTGELFF.

The CDR3 DNA is TGTGCCAGCAGCTTAGCGCTGGGGCAGAGAATCGAAGCTTTCTTT. Translated: CASSLALGQRIEAFF. The chain carries TRBV7-9 and TRBJ1-1; D possibly corresponds to TRBD1 (5 bases). In germline, CDR1 is SEHNR, CDR2 FQNEAQ (reference sequence). The CDR3 is 15 amino acids. V lost 0 bases and J lost 8, with 16 bases in between.

The chain joins TRBV5-1 to TRBJ2-1; D uncertain. Germline CDR1 reads SGHRS; CDR2 reads YFSETQ. This CDR3 is built from 14 residues. The V gene lost 0 bases and the J gene lost 7 bases, with 11 bases spanning the gap. In nucleotides, the CDR3 is TGCGCCAGCAGCTTGGCCGTCTCGGGTAATGAGCAGTTCTTC. This codes for CASSLAVSGNEQFF.

The J gene is TRBJ1-2, the V gene TRBV29-1, with D possibly TRBD1 on 6 matching bases. Per the germline V gene, CDR1 is SQVTM and CDR2 is ANQGSEA. This CDR3 spans 11 amino acids. Trimming stripped 6 bases from V and 14 bases from J, with 19 bases between. This chain's CDR3 is CSVGGRSAWTF. The CDR3, as DNA: TGCAGCGTAGGGGGACGGTCAGCGTGGACCTTC.

V gene TRBV19 combines with J gene TRBJ2-2; 8 nucleotides agree with TRBD2. Trimming removed 7 bases from V and 5 bases from J; junction bases left unmatched: 12. Germline V gene data show CDR1 as LNHDA and CDR2 as SQIVND (reference sequence). CDR3 length: 16 residues. CDR3 nucleotide sequence: TGTGCCAGTAATCCTACCGGGACGGGGGGGACCGGGGAGCTGTTTTTT. Protein: CASNPTGTGGTGELFF.

The chain carries TRBV28 and TRBJ1-6, with unresolved D. V lost 6 bases and J lost 4, with 10 bases in between. There are 14 residues in the CDR3. The germline CDR1 and CDR2 sequences are MDHEN and SYDVKM. DNA for the CDR3: TGTGCCAGCAGCGAGAATTTTTATAATTCACCCCTCCACTTT. It translates to CASSENFYNSPLHF.

The CDR3 region has the DNA TGTGCCACCAGCAGAGCCCGGGGTTATCAGCCCCAGCATTTT. It encodes CATSRARGYQPQHF. The chain recombines TRBV15 with TRBJ1-5; D unclear. The CDR3 is 14 residues long. V was cut by 1 base and J by 5 bases, with 9 bases left in between. Germline lookup yields CDR1 LNHNV and CDR2 YYDKDF (reference sequence).

This clone came up once. This chain uses TRBV18 with TRBJ2-3; 12 nucleotides line up with TRBD1. The germline CDR1 and CDR2 sequences are KGHSH and LQKENI. CDR3 size: 16 residues. With V trimmed by 3 bases and J by 5 bases, 6 bases remained unmatched. The DNA for the CDR3 is TGTGCCAGCTCACCCGCCGGGACAGGGGGCAAAGATACGCAGTATTTT. Encoded protein: CASSPAGTGGKDTQYF.

The chain recombines TRBV18 with TRBJ2-7; TRBD1 matches at 8 bases. The CDR3 loop spans 13 amino acids. Per germline, CDR1 KGHSH and CDR2 LQKENI. V was clipped by 6 bases and J by 6 bases; unmatched bases: 7. The CDR3 reads CASSDRTGTEQYF. The DNA of the CDR3 is TGTGCCAGCTCCGATAGGACAGGGACCGAGCAGTACTTC.

DNA of the CDR3: TGCAGCGCGGGACAGGCCTACAATGAGCAGTTCTTC. As protein: CSAGQAYNEQFF. The chain combines TRBV29-1 with TRBJ2-1; 8 bases match TRBD1. Germline CDR1 reads SQVTM; CDR2 reads ANQGSEA. The CDR3 is 12 residues long. V was clipped by 7 bases and J by 2 bases; unmatched bases: 1.

The V and J genes are TRBV5-5 and TRBJ2-7, with D possibly being TRBD2 (7 bases). Between the trimmed V and J ends, which lost 4 bases and 1 base, there was a span of 21 bases. The CDR3 is 17 amino acids. Germline V gene data show CDR1 as SGHKS and CDR2 as YYEKEE (reference sequence). The CDR3 bases are TGTGCCAGCAGCAAGGACAGTGGCGGGAGCGGGTCCTACGAGCAGTACTTC. Amino acid sequence: CASSKDSGGSGSYEQYF.

V usage is TRBV6-5 and J usage is TRBJ1-5; 7 bases line up with TRBD1. CDR3 length: 13 amino acids. Germline CDR1 is MNHEY and CDR2 is SVGAGI. The V segment lost 6 bases and the J segment 8 bases; nucleotides outside the gene matches: 7. In DNA form, the CDR3 reads TGTGCCAGCAGCCCCGGACAGGTTGAGCCCCAGCATTTT. Its protein is CASSPGQVEPQHF.

The chain is built from TRBV7-2 and TRBJ2-3, with 8 bases identical to TRBD2. Trimming removed 6 bases from V and 5 bases from J; junction bases left unmatched: 19. The CDR3 loop spans 18 amino acids. Germline CDR1 and CDR2: SGHTA and FQGNSA. In DNA, the CDR3 is TGTGCCAGCAGTCTAACCACTGCCGGGGGGGCCAAAGGAGATACGCAGTATTTT. Its translation is CASSLTTAGGAKGDTQYF. The variable domain in full, with the rest retrieved from reference TRBV7-2 and TRBJ2-3, is GAGVSQSPSNKVTEKGKDVELRCDPISGHTALYWYRQSLGQGLEFLIYFQGNSAPDKSGLPSDRFSAERTGGSVSTLTIQRTQQEDSAVYLCASSLTTAGGAKGDTQYFGPGTRLTVL.

DNA of the CDR3: TGTGCCAGCAGCCCAGGGACGGGGGAGCGAGAGACCCAGTACTTC. Its translation is CASSPGTGERETQYF. The chain couples TRBV11-3 to TRBJ2-5; tentative D call: TRBD2 (6 bases). Germline loops: CDR1 SGHNT, CDR2 YENEEA. V dropped 5 bases and J dropped 4 bases, with 17 bases sitting between them. CDR3 size: 15 residues.

The genes are TRBV5-4 and TRBJ2-7, with D possibly TRBD1 on 7 matching bases. V dropped 9 bases and J dropped 5 bases, with 24 bases sitting between them. This CDR3 contains 15 residues. Germline V gene sequence: CDR1 SGHNT, CDR2 YYREEE (reference sequence). The CDR3 region is CATRRYGGGLDEQYF. The CDR3 coding sequence is TGTGCCACCCGTAGGTACGGAGGGGGCTTGGACGAGCAGTACTTC.